This TCR beta chain was captured in a study of CD8+ T cells in alopecia areata. Overall study context: Each day, treated patients took oral tofacitinib twice, at 5 to 10 mg per dose.

Trimming left V 2 bases short and J 6 bases short, with 11 bases between. This CDR3 is 13 amino acids long. In germline, CDR1 is MNHEY, CDR2 SVGAGI. Only a few counts were recorded for this clone. Its antigen is unknown. The treatment denotes: oral pan-JAK inhibitor, 5-10 mg twice daily. Specimens obtained from alopecia areata patients comprised lesional scalp punch biopsies and peripheral blood. Reverse transcribed after extraction, RNA yielded cDNA as the sequencing template. Sequenced by immunoSEQ multiplex PCR; TCRdb stores in-frame clones only, minus some. The table shows 200,000 to 250,000 clones, with around two fifths occurring only once. Study results and limitations: Scalp and blood samples kept many expanded lesional clones throughout tofacitinib. Sequencing of scalp samples also captures resident alphabeta T cells of normal skin.

The V call is TRBV6-5, the J call TRBJ2-7; tentative D call: TRBD1 (5 bases). Source: CD4+ T cells sorted from blood, taken at approximately week 36, from a patient treated with tofacitinib. The TCR was taken from a human donor with alopecia areata. For the CDR3, the DNA is TGTGCCAGCAGTTACCGCAGGGTCGGCGAGCAGTACTTC. It is translated as CASSYRRVGEQYF.